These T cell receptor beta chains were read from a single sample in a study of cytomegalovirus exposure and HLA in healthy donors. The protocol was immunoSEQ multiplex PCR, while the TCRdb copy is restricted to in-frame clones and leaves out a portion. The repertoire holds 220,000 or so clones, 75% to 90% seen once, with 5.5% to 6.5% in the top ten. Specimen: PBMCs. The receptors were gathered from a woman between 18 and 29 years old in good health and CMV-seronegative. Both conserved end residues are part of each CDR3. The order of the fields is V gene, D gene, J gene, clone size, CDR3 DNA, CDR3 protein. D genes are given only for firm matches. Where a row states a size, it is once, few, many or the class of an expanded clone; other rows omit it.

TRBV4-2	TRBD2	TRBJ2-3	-	TGTGCCAGCAGCCTAGGGACTAGCGATTACACAGATACGCAGTATTTT	CASSLGTSDYTDTQYF
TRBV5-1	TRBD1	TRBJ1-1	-	TGCGCCAGCAGCTTTTACACCGGGACAGGGGGCATTGGCACTGAAGCTTTCTTT	CASSFYTGTGGIGTEAFF
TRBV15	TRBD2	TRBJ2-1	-	TGTGCCACCAGCAGAGATGGGCCAGCGGGAGCTAATGAGCAGTTCTTC	CATSRDGPAGANEQFF
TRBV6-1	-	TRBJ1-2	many	TGTGCCAGCAGTGCAATACAGGGAGTTGGCTACACCTTC	CASSAIQGVGYTF
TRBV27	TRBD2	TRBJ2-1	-	TGTGCCAGCAGTTTGTGGACTAGTGGAGGTGAGCAGTTCTTC	CASSLWTSGGEQFF
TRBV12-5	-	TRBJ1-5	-	TGTGCTAGTGGCCAACGGGGTTCCAGCAATCAGCCCCAGCATTTT	CASGQRGSSNQPQHF
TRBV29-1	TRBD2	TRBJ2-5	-	TGCAGCGTTGGCCCCCTAGCGGGGGGGCTTAGAGAAGAGACCCAGTACTTC	CSVGPLAGGLREETQYF
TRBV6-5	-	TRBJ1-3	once	TGTGCCAGCAGGCCACGGAGTAGCTCTGGAAACACCATATATTTT	CASRPRSSSGNTIYF
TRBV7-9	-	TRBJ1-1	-	TGTGCCAGCACAAGGGGGGCGGAGAACACTGAAGCTTTCTTT	CASTRGAENTEAFF
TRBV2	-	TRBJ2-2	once	TGTGCCAGCAGTGAGCGTCTGGGGGAAGGCACCGGGGAGCTGTTTTTT	CASSERLGEGTGELFF
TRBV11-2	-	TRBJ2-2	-	TGTGCCAGCAGCGTAAGGACAGCCATGAACACCGGGGAGCTGTTTTTT	CASSVRTAMNTGELFF
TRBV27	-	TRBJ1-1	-	TGTGCCAGCAGTTTATACCCCCAGGGCGGCACTGAAGCTTTCTTT	CASSLYPQGGTEAFF
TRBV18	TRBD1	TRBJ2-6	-	TGTGCCAGCTCTCCCGGGACAGGGGGCTCTGGGGCCAACGTCCTGACTTTC	CASSPGTGGSGANVLTF
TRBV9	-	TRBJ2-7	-	TGTGCCAGCAGCGCCGGGACTCTCTCACCCTACGAGCAGTACTTC	CASSAGTLSPYEQYF
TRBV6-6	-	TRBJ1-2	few	TGTGCCAGCGTAATGGACCCTCTCAACTATGGCTACACCTTC	CASVMDPLNYGYTF
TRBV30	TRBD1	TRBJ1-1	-	TGTGCCTGGGGGACAGGAATGAACACTGAAGCTTTCTTT	CAWGTGMNTEAFF
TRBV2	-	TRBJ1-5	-	TGTGCCAGCAGTCCGCAGGGAGGGCGACAGCCCCAGCATTTT	CASSPQGGRQPQHF
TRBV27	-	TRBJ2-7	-	TGTGCCAGCAGTTTAATGGCAGCCTCCTACGAGCAGTACTTC	CASSLMAASYEQYF
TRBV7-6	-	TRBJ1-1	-	TGTGCCAGCAGCCCAGGGACAATGAACACTGAAGCTTTCTTT	CASSPGTMNTEAFF
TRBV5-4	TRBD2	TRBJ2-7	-	TGTGCCAGCAGCTTGAGTAGCGGGAGTGACTACGAGCAGTACTTC	CASSLSSGSDYEQYF
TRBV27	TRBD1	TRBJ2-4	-	TGTGCCAGCAGAAGACAGGGGAGCAAAAACATTCAGTACTTC	CASRRQGSKNIQYF
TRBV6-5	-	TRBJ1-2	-	TGTGCCAGCAGTCCTAGGATAGATGGCTACACCTTC	CASSPRIDGYTF
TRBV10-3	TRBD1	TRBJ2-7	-	TGTGCCATCAGTGGGGACAGGGGCTACGAGCAGTACTTC	CAISGDRGYEQYF
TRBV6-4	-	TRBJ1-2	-	TGTGCCAGCAGTGACTCCTACAGAACTTTAAACTATGGCTACACCTTC	CASSDSYRTLNYGYTF
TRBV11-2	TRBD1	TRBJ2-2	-	TGTGCCAGCAGCTCTGCGACAGGGATGAACACCGGGGAGCTGTTTTTT	CASSSATGMNTGELFF
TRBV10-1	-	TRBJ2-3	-	TGCGCCAGCAGTGAGTCGCAAAGGACCACAGATACGCAGTATTTT	CASSESQRTTDTQYF
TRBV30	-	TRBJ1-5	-	TGTGCCTGGAGTGTAACGGGGGGGGCGCGAAGTATGATCAATCAGCCCCAGCATTTT	CAWSVTGGARSMINQPQHF
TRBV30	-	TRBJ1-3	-	TGTGCCTCCCTCTCCTTCCGGGCACCTGGAAACACCATATATTTT	CASLSFRAPGNTIYF
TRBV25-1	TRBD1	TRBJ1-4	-	TGTGCCAGCAGTGTACCCGGGACAGGGATGGAAAAACTGTTTTTT	CASSVPGTGMEKLFF
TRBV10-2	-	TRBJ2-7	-	TGCGCCAGCAGTGAGGGTTACGAGCAGTACTTC	CASSEGYEQYF
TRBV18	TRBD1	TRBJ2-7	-	TGTGCCAGCTCACGACAGGGGGTACCCTACGAGCAGTACTTC	CASSRQGVPYEQYF
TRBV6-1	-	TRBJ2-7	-	TGTGCCAGCAGCGAGGGGCCATTCTACGAGCAGTACTTC	CASSEGPFYEQYF
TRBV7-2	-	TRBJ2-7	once	TGTGCCAGCAGCTCTGATCACCTTTCGTTTTACGAGCAGTACTTC	CASSSDHLSFYEQYF